This entry concerns a single T cell receptor (beta chain). Its antigen remains unidentified. Ahead of thyroid surgery, no patient had received treatment of any kind. The data were taken from a study of metastatic and nonmetastatic thyroid tumors. As for the study in general: Thyroid patients, malignant and benign, had repertoires compared across blood and tumor or nodule tissue.

The CDR3 is 15 residues long. Germline CDR1 is DFQATT and CDR2 is SNEGSKA (reference sequence). The V segment lost 6 bases and the J segment 7 bases; nucleotides outside the gene matches: 16. MiXCR was used by TCRdb to re-call the PCR reads. The table has 70,000 or so clones, 13% to 15% seen once. Findings and limits, study-wide: Relative to benign nodules, malignant thyroid tumors were reportedly characterized by significantly elevated TCR beta diversity in blood and tumor.

Input material: blood. This TCR was recovered from a male donor with papillary thyroid cancer or a benign thyroid nodule (not recorded which). Some clones in this sample may be carry-over from other donors' samples. V and J are TRBV20-1 and TRBJ2-7; 9 bases line up with TRBD2. The DNA of the CDR3 is TGCAGTGCCCCATATGAGCGGGAGGTTTTCTATGAGCAGTACGTC. Its protein product is CSAPYEREVFYEQYV.